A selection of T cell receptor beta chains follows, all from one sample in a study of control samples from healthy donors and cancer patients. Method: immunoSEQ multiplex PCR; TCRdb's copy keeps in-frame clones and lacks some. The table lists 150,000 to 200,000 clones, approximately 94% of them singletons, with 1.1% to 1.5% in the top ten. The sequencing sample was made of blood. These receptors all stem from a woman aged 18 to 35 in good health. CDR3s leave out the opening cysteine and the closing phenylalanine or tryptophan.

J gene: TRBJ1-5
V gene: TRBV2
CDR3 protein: ASRVQGFNQPQH

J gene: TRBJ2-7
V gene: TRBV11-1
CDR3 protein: ASSPGRGFYSYEQY

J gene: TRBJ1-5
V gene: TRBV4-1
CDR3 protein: ASSHVLGRSNQPQH

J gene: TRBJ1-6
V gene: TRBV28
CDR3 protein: ASSRGHGNSPLH

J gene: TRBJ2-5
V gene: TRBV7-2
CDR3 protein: ASSLEWTEETQY

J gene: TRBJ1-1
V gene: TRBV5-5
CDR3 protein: ASSAVESTEAF

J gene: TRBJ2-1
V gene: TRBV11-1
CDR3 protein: ASSTRQGSYDDEQF

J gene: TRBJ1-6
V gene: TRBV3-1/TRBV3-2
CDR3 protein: ASSHEDRNSPLH

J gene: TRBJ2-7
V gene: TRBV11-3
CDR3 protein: ASSLILSSYEQY

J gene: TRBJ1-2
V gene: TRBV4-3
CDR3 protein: ASSPGSINYGYT

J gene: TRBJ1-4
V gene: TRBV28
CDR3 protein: ASSSSRTTNEKLF

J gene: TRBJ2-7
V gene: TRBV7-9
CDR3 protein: ASSLVRLPYEQY

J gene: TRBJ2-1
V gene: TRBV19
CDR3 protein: ASSIRGLVYNEQF

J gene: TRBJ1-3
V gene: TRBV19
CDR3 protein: ASRIRDSRDTIY

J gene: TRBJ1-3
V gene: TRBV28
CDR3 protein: ASSLPGSSSGNTIY

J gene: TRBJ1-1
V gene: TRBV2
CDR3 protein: ATLKQGVNTEAF

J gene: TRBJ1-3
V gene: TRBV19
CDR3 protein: ASSIVVSGNTIY

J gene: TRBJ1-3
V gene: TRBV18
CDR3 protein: ASSPSGASGNTIY

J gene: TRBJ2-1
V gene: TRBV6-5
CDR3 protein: ASSYSIGPLGDEQF

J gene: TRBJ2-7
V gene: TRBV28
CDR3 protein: ASSLSSVSYEQY

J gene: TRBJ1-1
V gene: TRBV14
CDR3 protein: ASSQYSTAMNTEAF

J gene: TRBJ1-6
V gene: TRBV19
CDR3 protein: ASGRDANSPLH

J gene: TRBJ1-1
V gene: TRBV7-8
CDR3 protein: ASSLVLLNTEAF

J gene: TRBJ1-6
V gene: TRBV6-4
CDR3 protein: ASSEGTENSPLH

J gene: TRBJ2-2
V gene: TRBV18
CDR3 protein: ASSPVQDGTGELF

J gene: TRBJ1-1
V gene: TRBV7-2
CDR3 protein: ASSRTISNTEAF

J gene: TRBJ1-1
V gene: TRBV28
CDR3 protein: ASSTKGVRTMNTEAF

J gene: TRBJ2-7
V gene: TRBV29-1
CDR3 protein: SVEGDGYEQY

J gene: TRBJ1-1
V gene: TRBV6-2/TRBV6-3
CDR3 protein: ASSYSPQGGLNTEAF

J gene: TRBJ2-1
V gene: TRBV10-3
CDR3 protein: AISVSLAGKHEQF

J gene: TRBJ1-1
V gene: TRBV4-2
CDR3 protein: ASSPRGSAEAF

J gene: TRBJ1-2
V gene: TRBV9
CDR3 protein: ASSPWEVANYGYT

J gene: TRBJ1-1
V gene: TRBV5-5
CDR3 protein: ASSFGPAGTNTEAF

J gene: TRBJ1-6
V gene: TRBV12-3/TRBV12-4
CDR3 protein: ASSSDSVSPLH

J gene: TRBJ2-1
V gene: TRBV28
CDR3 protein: ASSPTSGRAGEQF

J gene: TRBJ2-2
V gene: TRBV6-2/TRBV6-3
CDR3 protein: ASSWMSAGELF

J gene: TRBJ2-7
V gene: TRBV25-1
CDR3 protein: ASSVSYEQY

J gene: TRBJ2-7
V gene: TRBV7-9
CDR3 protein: ASSPLDHGDSEQY

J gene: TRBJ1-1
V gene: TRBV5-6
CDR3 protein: ASSLADTEAF